The source of this TCR beta chain is a study of OX40 agonist ivuxolimab in advanced cancers. The data were produced by immunoSEQ multiplex PCR, yet TCRdb's version contains in-frame clones alone and is incomplete. Of tens of thousands of clones in the sample, 65% to 90% were seen once. There are a few counts of this clone. Its target is not known. Broader study findings: In the 0.1 to 3.0 mg/kg range, CD4+ and CD8+ blood T cells had expanded clonally by week 6. Antigen specificity was not determined for the expanded peripheral T cells. Expanded clones tended on average to be more numerous among CD8+ T cells than CD4+.

With autoimmune disease history or systemic immunosuppression, patients were excluded. CDR3 length: 11 amino acids. Looked up from germline, CDR1 is SGHRS and CDR2 is YFSETQ. Trimming shortened V by 2 bases and J by 11 bases, and 10 bases separated the two germline ends. The clonotype comes from an adult with an advanced solid tumor such as melanoma, head and neck, liver or kidney cancer. This sample comprised CD4+ or CD8+ T cells sorted from blood, obtained in a trial of the OX40 agonist ivuxolimab. The chain links TRBV5-1 to TRBJ2-5; D call uncertain. CDR3 nucleotides: TGCGCCAGCAGCTTTAATCAGGAACAGTACTTC. Protein sequence: CASSFNQEQYF.